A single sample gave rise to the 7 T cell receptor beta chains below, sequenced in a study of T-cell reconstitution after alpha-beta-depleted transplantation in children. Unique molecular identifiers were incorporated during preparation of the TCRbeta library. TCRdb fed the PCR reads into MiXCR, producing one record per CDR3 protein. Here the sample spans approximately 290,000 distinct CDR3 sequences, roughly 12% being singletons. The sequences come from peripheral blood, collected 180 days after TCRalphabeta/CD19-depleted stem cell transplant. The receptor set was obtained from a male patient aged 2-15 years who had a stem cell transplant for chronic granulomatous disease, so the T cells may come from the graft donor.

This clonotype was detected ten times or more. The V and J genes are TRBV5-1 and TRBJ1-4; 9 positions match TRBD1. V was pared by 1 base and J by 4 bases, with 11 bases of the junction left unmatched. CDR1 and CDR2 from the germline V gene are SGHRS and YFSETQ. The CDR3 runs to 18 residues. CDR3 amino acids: CASSLRVPGQGGNEKLFF. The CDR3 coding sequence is TGCGCCAGCAGCTTGAGGGTCCCGGGACAGGGCGGTAATGAAAAACTGTTTTTT.

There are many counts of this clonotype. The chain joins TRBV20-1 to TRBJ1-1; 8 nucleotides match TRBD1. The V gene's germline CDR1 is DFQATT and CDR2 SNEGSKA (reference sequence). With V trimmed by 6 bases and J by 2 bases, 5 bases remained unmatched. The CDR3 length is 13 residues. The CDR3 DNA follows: TGCAGTGCCTTGGACAGGGCAAACACTGAAGCTTTCTTT. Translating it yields CSALDRANTEAFF.

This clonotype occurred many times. CDR3 bases: TGTGCCAGCAGTTTATCGGGGGTTAATTCACCCCTCCACTTT. Translation gives CASSLSGVNSPLHF. J is TRBJ1-6 and V is TRBV12-3 or TRBV12-4, with a possible D match to TRBD1 (5 bases). This CDR3 spans 14 amino acids. The ends were cut back, 2 bases at V and 6 bases at J, with 8 bases in the middle.

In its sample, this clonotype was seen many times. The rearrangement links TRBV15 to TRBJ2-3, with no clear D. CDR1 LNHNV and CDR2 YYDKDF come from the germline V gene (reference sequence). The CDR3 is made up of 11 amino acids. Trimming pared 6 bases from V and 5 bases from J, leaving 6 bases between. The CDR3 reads CATSNVDTQYF. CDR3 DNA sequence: TGTGCCACCAGTAATGTAGATACGCAGTATTTT.

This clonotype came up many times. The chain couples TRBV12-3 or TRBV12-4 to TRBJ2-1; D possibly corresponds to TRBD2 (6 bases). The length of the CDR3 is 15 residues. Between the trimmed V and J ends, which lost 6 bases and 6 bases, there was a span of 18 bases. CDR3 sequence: CASSVSGTVFNEQFF. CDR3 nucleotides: TGTGCCAGCAGCGTATCCGGGACTGTCTTCAATGAGCAGTTCTTC.

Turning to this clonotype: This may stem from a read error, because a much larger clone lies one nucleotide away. This chain's CDR3 is CASSWSRVYNDQFF. CDR3 in DNA: TGTGCCAGCAGCTGGAGCAGGGTTTACAATGACCAGTTCTTC. The V call is TRBV7-1, the J call TRBJ2-1; a possible D gene is TRBD1 (5 bases). TRBV7-1 has ORF status, its function being uncertain. This CDR3 spans 14 amino acids.

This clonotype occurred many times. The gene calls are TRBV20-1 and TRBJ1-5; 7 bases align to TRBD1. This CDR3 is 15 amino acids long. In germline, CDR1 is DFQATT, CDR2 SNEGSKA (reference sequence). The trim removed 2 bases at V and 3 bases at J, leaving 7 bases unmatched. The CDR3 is CSARKDRVNNQPQHF. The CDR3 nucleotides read TGCAGTGCTAGAAAAGACAGGGTCAACAATCAGCCCCAGCATTTT.